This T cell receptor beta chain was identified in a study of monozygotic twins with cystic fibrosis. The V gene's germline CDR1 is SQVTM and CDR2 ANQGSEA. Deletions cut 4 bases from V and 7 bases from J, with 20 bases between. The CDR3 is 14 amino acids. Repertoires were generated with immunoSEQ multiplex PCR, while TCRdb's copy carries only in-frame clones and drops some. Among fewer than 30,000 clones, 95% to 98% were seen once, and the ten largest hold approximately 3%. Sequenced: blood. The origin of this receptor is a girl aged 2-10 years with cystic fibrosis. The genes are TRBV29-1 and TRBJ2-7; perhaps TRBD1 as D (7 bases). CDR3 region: CSVAWSGGSGEQYF. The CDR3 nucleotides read TGCAGCGTTGCATGGTCAGGGGGGTCGGGGGAGCAGTACTTC.